Below, 9 T cell receptor beta chains from the same sample are listed, as sequenced in a study of T cell clonotyping in hematopoietic cell transplantation. Repertoires were generated with immunoSEQ multiplex PCR, while TCRdb's copy carries only in-frame clones and drops some. The repertoire holds 9,900 or so clones, with roughly 79% as singletons. The sample was PBMCs, taken 30 days after allogeneic stem cell transplant. These receptors originate from a female patient aged 35 to 55 who had an allogeneic stem cell transplant from a related donor, so T cells may come from the graft donor. Some clones in this sample may be carry-over from other donors' samples.

The J gene is TRBJ1-5, the V gene TRBV28; 9 nucleotides line up with TRBD1. After removal of 1 base from V and 0 bases from J, the junction contained 13 bases not matched to a gene. Germline CDR1 MDHEN, CDR2 SYDVKM. The CDR3 runs to 20 residues. CDR3 sequence (DNA): TGTGCCAGCAGTTTATTGTATCCGCTGAGACAGGGGGGTAGCAATCAGCCCCAGCATTTT. Its translation is CASSLLYPLRQGGSNQPQHF.

The chain uses TRBV10-2 and TRBJ2-2; the D gene is possibly TRBD2 (6 bases). Trimming took off 7 bases at V and 0 bases at J, with 15 bases between the two ends. The length of the CDR3 is 16 residues. Germline-derived CDR1 and CDR2 are WSHSY and SAAADI. In nucleotides, the CDR3 is TGCGCCAGCAAGCTGGGGGGAAAATCGAACACCGGGGAGCTGTTTTTT. Translating it yields CASKLGGKSNTGELFF.

As regards this clone: Compared with germline, one end of the junction differs, possibly owing to a read error. This chain uses TRBV7-2 with TRBJ2-7; 11 positions agree with TRBD2. Germline CDR1 reads SGHTA; CDR2 reads FQGNSA. This CDR3 is built from 14 residues. As DNA, the CDR3 is TGTGCCAGCAGCGTAGCGGGGGGGAGCTACGAGCAGTACTTC. It is translated as CASSVAGGSYEQYF.

This clone came up a few times. This chain uses TRBV30 with TRBJ1-1; possible D gene TRBD1, 6 bases. Per germline, CDR1 GTSNPN and CDR2 SVGIG (reference sequence). The CDR3 length is 14 residues. The germline V and J ends were trimmed by 2 bases and 4 bases, with 14 bases remaining between them. The CDR3 protein is CAWSSHRVVTEAFF. The CDR3 coding sequence is TGTGCCTGGAGTTCTCACAGGGTCGTCACTGAAGCTTTCTTT.

This sequence joins TRBV11-1 and TRBJ2-5; TRBD1 matches 8 bases. Germline-derived CDR1 and CDR2 are SGHAT and FQDESV (reference sequence). V lost 5 bases and J lost 3; bases outside the gene matches: 5. This CDR3 spans 14 amino acids. The CDR3 protein is CASSTGQVEETQYF. As DNA, the CDR3 is TGTGCCAGCAGCACGGGACAGGTCGAAGAGACCCAGTACTTC.

The chain uses TRBV6-5 and TRBJ2-7; 10 bases line up with TRBD2. Looked up from germline, CDR1 is MNHEY and CDR2 is SVGAGI. This CDR3 contains 13 residues. Germline trimming cut 5 bases from V and 3 bases from J; bases unmatched to any gene: 1. The CDR3 nucleotides are TGTGCCAGCAGTCGGACTAGCGGCTACGAGCAGTACTTC. Translation: CASSRTSGYEQYF.

This chain joins TRBV2 and TRBJ2-1; D is perhaps TRBD2 (6 bases). The CDR3 is made up of 13 amino acids. Germline V gives CDR1 SNHLY, CDR2 FYNNEI. V lost 7 bases, J lost 4 bases, and 11 bases lay in between. The CDR3 DNA reads TGTGCCAGCAAGGCTAGCGAGTACAATGAGCAGTTCTTC. Translating gives CASKASEYNEQFF. Together with reference TRBV2 and TRBJ2-1, the CDR3 gives the full variable domain: EPEVTQTPSHQVTQMGQEVILRCVPISNHLYFYWYRQILGQKVEFLVSFYNNEISEKSEIFDDQFSVERPDGSNFTLKIRSTKLEDSAMYFCASKASEYNEQFFGPGTRLTVL.

The gene calls are TRBV28 and TRBJ1-5; no reliable D call. The V gene's germline CDR1 is MDHEN and CDR2 SYDVKM. The V and J ends lost 3 bases and 0 bases respectively, with 9 bases between them. The CDR3 is 15 amino acids. CDR3 sequence (DNA): TGTGCCAGCAGTTTTAGGGAGAATAGCAATCAGCCCCAGCATTTT. Amino acids: CASSFRENSNQPQHF.

The chain is built from TRBV14 and TRBJ1-2, with a weak D call TRBD1 (6 bases). This CDR3 has 13 amino acids. V lost 1 base to trimming and J lost 7 bases, with 10 bases between them. CDR1 and CDR2 from the germline V gene are SGHDN and FVKESK. CDR3 in amino acids: CASSQVETGGYTF. DNA of the CDR3: TGTGCCAGCAGCCAAGTCGAGACAGGTGGCTACACCTTC.